Sequencing of this T cell receptor beta chain was carried out in a study of blood T cell repertoires in COVID-19. As for the study in general: In each case, the material was cDNA or gDNA derived from T cells, B-cell-depleted T cells, or PBMCs.

Original processing notes: Estimates of nucleated cell counts were drawn from the amplification of reference gene primers. Assay used: immunoSEQ multiplex PCR; TCRdb lists only in-frame clones, some missing. V, J and clone size reflect that table, while D and trimming were determined from the DNA. The sample has about 190,000 clones, over 70% seen once; the top ten hold around 6.9%. The junction had 6 bases not matched to a gene; V was cut back by 0 bases and J by 7 bases. This CDR3 region has 17 residues. Per germline, CDR1 MGHRA and CDR2 YSYEKL. V and J are TRBV4-1 and TRBJ2-2; 12 nucleotides align to TRBD2. This TCR came from a man aged 55 to 70 with acute or convalescent COVID-19. Sequences were obtained from peripheral blood. The CDR3 DNA reads TGCGCCAGCAGCCAAGATAACCTAGCGGGAGGGGTCGGGGAGCTGTTTTTT. Translation: CASSQDNLAGGVGELFF.